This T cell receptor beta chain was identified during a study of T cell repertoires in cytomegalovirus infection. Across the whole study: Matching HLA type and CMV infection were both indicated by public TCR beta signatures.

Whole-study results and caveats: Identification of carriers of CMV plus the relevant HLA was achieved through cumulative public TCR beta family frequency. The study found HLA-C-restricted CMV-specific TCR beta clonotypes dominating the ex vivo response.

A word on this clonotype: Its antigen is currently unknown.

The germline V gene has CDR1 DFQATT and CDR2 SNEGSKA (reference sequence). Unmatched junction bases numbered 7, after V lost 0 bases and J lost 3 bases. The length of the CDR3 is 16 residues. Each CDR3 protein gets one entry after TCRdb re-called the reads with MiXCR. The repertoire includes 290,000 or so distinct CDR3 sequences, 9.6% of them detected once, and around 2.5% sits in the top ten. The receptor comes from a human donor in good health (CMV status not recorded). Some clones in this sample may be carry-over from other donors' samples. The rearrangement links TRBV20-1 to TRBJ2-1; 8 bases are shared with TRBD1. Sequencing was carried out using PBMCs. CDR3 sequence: CSARERRQGNYNEQFF. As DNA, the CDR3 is TGCAGTGCTAGAGAGAGACGACAGGGGAACTACAATGAGCAGTTCTTC.